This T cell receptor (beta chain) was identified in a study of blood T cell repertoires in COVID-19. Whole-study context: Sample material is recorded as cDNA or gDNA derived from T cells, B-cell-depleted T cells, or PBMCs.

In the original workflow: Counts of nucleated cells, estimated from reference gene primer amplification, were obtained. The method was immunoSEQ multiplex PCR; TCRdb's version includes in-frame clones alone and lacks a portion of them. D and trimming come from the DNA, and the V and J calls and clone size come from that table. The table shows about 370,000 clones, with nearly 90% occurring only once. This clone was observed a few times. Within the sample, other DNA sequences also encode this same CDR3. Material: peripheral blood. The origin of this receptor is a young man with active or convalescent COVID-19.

CDR3 DNA: TGTGCCAGCAGCAGGGTCGGTGAAAAACTGTTTTTT. This gives the protein CASSRVGEKLFF. This chain uses TRBV2 with TRBJ1-4; maybe TRBD1 (5 bases). The CDR3 extends over 12 amino acids. The ends were cut back, 6 bases at V and 7 bases at J, with 9 bases in the middle. The germline V gene has CDR1 SNHLY and CDR2 FYNNEI.